These 14 T cell receptor beta chains were sequenced from one sample in a study of cytomegalovirus exposure and HLA in healthy donors. In the PCR, 60 Vbeta and 13 Jbeta primers were used. The table came from immunoSEQ multiplex PCR; TCRdb's copy has only in-frame clones and leaves some out. This table holds under 150,000 clones, approximately 80% found once. Sequenced sample: PBMCs. The source of these receptors is a girl aged 2 to 10 in good health and CMV-seronegative.

The chain has TRBV5-1 and TRBJ2-5; D unresolved. The germline V gene encodes CDR1 SGHRS and CDR2 YFSETQ. V gave up 0 bases and J gave up 5 bases, with 11 bases separating them. This CDR3 region has 14 residues. The CDR3 region is CASSLGVTEETQYF. The CDR3 DNA is TGCGCCAGCAGCTTGGGCGTGACTGAGGAGACCCAGTACTTC.

In regard to this clone: Because it lacks the conserved phenylalanine or tryptophan at the end, this CDR3 is likely a read error. V and J are TRBV7-2 and TRBJ1-2; D gene unclear. Between the trimmed V and J ends, which lost 5 bases and 1 base, there was a span of 14 bases. The CDR3 is 15 amino acids. The germline CDR1 and CDR2 sequences are SGHTA and FQGNSA. The CDR3 sequence is CASSLGPSNNYGYTL. The DNA of the CDR3 is TGTGCCAGCAGCCTCGGCCCCTCAAATAACTATGGCTACACCCTC.

This clone has only one observation. This chain connects TRBV30 to TRBJ2-5; possible D gene TRBD2, 7 bases. In germline, CDR1 is GTSNPN, CDR2 SVGIG (reference sequence). Trimming took off 4 bases at V and 5 bases at J, with 20 bases between the two ends. This CDR3 spans 15 amino acids. In nucleotides, the CDR3 is TGTGCCTGGAACCTCCGAGGGGGGGGGCGTGAGACCCAGTACTTC. As protein: CAWNLRGGGRETQYF.

The chain recombines TRBV28 with TRBJ1-1, with D hard to call. Germline V lookup: CDR1 MDHEN, CDR2 SYDVKM. The germline V and J ends were trimmed by 7 bases and 3 bases, with 21 bases remaining between them. The CDR3 length is 16 residues. The CDR3 DNA reads as TGTGCCAGCAACTCCCCCTCAGGAGGTTTGGACACTGAAGCTTTCTTT. Its translation is CASNSPSGGLDTEAFF. The full variable domain, completed using reference TRBV28 and TRBJ1-1, is DVKVTQSSRYLVKRTGEKVFLECVQDMDHENMFWYRQDPGLGLRLIYFSYDVKMKEKGDIPEGYSVSREKKERFSLILESASTNQTSMYLCASNSPSGGLDTEAFFGQGTRLTVV.

This chain uses TRBV19 with TRBJ2-7; 7 nucleotides line up with TRBD1. V was clipped by 1 base and J by 7 bases; unmatched bases: 7. Germline lookup yields CDR1 LNHDA and CDR2 SQIVND (reference sequence). The CDR3 length is 14 residues. Here the CDR3 DNA reads TGTGCCAGTAGTATAGGAAGGGACAGAGAAGAGCAGTACTTC. Amino acids: CASSIGRDREEQYF.

The rearrangement joins TRBV29-1 to TRBJ1-1, with D possibly being TRBD1 (5 bases). This CDR3 has 13 residues. Germline V CDR1 and CDR2: SQVTM, ANQGSEA. V was shortened by 4 bases and J by 4 bases, with 13 bases between the two germline ends. In DNA, the CDR3 is TGCAGCGTTGCGGTGGGGGGTGGCACTGAAGCTTTCTTT. Its translation: CSVAVGGGTEAFF.

This chain connects TRBV11-3 to TRBJ2-5; 9 positions match TRBD1. The V segment lost 5 bases and the J segment 2 bases; nucleotides outside the gene matches: 9. Germline CDR1 is SGHNT and CDR2 is YENEEA. CDR3 length equals 16 residues. CDR3 coding DNA: TGTGCCAGCAGCGCAGGACAGGGGTTTGGACAAGAGACCCAGTACTTC. Translation gives CASSAGQGFGQETQYF.

The chain is built from TRBV30 and TRBJ2-1; TRBD1 is a possible D gene (6 bases). The germline V gene encodes CDR1 GTSNPN and CDR2 SVGIG (reference sequence). CDR3 length: 14 amino acids. V was shortened by 1 base and J by 0 bases, with 7 bases between the two germline ends. CDR3 sequence (DNA): TGTGCCTGGAGTGAAGGGGGCTCCTACAATGAGCAGTTCTTC. Protein sequence: CAWSEGGSYNEQFF.

This clone has more than one count but fewer than ten. The chain employs TRBV18 and TRBJ1-1, with D maybe TRBD1 (6 bases). This CDR3 comprises 16 residues. The ends were cut back, 4 bases at V and 1 base at J, with 16 bases in the middle. Germline V gene sequence: CDR1 KGHSH, CDR2 LQKENI. CDR3 bases: TGTGCCAGCTCACTGAGAACGGACAGAAGGAACACTGAAGCTTTCTTT. Translating gives CASSLRTDRRNTEAFF.

The chain couples TRBV6-1 to TRBJ2-7; TRBD1 is a possible D gene (6 bases). The germline V gene has CDR1 MNHNS and CDR2 SASEGT. The V end lost 5 bases, the J end lost 4 bases, and 15 bases lay between the germline ends. This CDR3 region has 14 residues. The CDR3 sequence is CASSKDGQIYEQYF. The CDR3 DNA follows: TGTGCCAGCAGTAAAGACGGACAGATTTACGAGCAGTACTTC.

The V gene is TRBV29-1, the J gene TRBJ1-1; D is ambiguous. The CDR3 runs 12 residues. CDR1 is SQVTM and CDR2 is ANQGSEA in the germline V gene. V shed 7 bases and J shed 0 bases, with 9 bases lying between them. CDR3 residues: CSDRSMNTEAFF. The CDR3 nucleotides are TGCAGCGACAGATCCATGAACACTGAAGCTTTCTTT. The entire variable domain, with the rest obtained from reference TRBV29-1 and TRBJ1-1, is as follows: SAVISQKPSRDICQRGTSLTIQCQVDSQVTMMFWYRQQPGQSLTLIATANQGSEATYESGFVIDKFPISRPNLTFSTLTVSNMSPEDSSIYLCSDRSMNTEAFFGQGTRLTVV.

This clone came up once. This rearrangement joins TRBV6-6 to TRBJ1-1; 10 nucleotides line up with TRBD1. Germline CDR1 MNHNY, CDR2 SVGAGI (reference sequence). The V gene end was trimmed by 5 bases and the J gene end by 2 bases; junction bases not matched to a gene: 8. This CDR3 contains 16 residues. CDR3 nucleotide sequence: TGTGCCAGCAGTCAGGGACAGGGGCCCATAAACACTGAAGCTTTCTTT. Its protein is CASSQGQGPINTEAFF.

The gene calls are TRBV30 and TRBJ2-2, with a weak D call TRBD1 (5 bases). The end of the DNA is better explained by TRBJ1-3, so the J call may be wrong. CDR1 is GTSNPN and CDR2 is SVGIG in the germline V gene (reference sequence). This CDR3 has 14 residues. Written as DNA, the CDR3 is TGTGCCTGGAGTAAGGGGATCTCTGGAAACACCATATATTTT. It yields the protein CAWSKGISGNTIYF.

This clone was seen a single time. The chain links TRBV30 to TRBJ1-5; D is perhaps TRBD1 (5 bases). Germline V CDR1 and CDR2: GTSNPN, SVGIG (reference sequence). V gave up 1 base and J gave up 2 bases, with 12 bases separating them. This CDR3 is 15 amino acids long. Here the CDR3 DNA reads TGTGCCTGGAGTGGGTTGGGGCTGGGCAATCAGCCCCAGCATTTT. Its translation: CAWSGLGLGNQPQHF.